This T cell receptor beta chain stems from a study of T cells in localized non-small cell lung cancer. Worth noting for this clone: As yet, its antigen is unknown.

Study findings and constraints: Appearances in adjacent lung were noted for a median about 60 of the top 100 tumor clones. Greater blood T cell density accompanied longer overall survival. Sequencing, confined to only one tumor region, leaves heterogeneity possible.

Profiling relied on immunoSEQ multiplex PCR, and the TCRdb table lists in-frame clones only, not all of them. The data contain around 34,000 clones, around 93% of them singletons. The CDR3 covers 14 residues. The V gene's germline CDR1 is SGHRS and CDR2 YFSETQ. J was trimmed by 1 base and V by 1 base; bases with no gene match: 1. The V and J genes are TRBV5-1 and TRBJ1-2, with 7 bases identical to TRBD1. This TCR came from a female donor older than 55 with stage I lung adenocarcinoma. Sequencing used peripheral blood, obtained before any cancer treatment. CDR3 nucleotides: TGCGCCAGCAGCTTGACAGGGGTTAACTATGGCTACACCTTC. As protein: CASSLTGVNYGYTF.